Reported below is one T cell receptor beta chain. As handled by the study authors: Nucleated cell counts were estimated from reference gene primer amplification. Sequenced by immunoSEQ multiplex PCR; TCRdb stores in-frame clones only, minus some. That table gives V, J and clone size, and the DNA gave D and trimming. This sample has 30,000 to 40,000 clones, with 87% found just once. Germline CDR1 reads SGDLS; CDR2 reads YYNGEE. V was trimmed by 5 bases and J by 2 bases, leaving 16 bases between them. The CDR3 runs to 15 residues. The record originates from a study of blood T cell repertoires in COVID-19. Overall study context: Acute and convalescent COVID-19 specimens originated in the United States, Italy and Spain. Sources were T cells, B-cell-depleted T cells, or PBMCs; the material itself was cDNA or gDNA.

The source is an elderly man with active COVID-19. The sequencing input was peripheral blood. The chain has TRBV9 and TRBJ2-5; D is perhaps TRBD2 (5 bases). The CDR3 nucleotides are TGTGCCAGCAGTGGCGAGCGGTTAATACAAGAGACCCAGTACTTC. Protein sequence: CASSGERLIQETQYF.